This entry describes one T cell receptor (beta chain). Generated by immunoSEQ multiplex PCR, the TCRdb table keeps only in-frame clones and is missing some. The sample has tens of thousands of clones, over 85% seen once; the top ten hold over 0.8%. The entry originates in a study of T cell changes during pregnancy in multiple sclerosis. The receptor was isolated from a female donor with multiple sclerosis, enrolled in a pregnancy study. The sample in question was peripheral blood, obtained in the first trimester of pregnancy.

CDR3: CASSLGLAGGPIETQYF. In nucleotides, the CDR3 is TGCGCCAGCAGCTTGGGACTAGCGGGAGGGCCGATAGAGACCCAGTACTTC. V and J are TRBV5-1 and TRBJ2-5; 14 bases map to TRBD2. The CDR3 is 17 amino acids. Germline V lookup: CDR1 SGHRS, CDR2 YFSETQ. After removal of 0 bases from V and 4 bases from J, the junction contained 5 bases not matched to a gene.